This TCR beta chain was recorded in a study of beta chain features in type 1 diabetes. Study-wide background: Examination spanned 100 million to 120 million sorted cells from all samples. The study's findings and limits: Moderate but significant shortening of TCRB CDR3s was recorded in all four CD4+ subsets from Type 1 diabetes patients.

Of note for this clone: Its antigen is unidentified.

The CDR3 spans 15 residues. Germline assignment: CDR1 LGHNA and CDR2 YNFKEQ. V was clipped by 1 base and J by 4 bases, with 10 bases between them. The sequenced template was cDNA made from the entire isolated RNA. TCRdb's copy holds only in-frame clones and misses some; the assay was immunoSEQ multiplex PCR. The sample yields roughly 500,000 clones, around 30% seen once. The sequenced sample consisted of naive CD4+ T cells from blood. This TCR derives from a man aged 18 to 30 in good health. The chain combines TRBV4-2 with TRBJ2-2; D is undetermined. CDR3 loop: CASSQGPVGTGELFF. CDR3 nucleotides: TGTGCCAGCAGCCAAGGACCGGTCGGCACCGGGGAGCTGTTTTTT.